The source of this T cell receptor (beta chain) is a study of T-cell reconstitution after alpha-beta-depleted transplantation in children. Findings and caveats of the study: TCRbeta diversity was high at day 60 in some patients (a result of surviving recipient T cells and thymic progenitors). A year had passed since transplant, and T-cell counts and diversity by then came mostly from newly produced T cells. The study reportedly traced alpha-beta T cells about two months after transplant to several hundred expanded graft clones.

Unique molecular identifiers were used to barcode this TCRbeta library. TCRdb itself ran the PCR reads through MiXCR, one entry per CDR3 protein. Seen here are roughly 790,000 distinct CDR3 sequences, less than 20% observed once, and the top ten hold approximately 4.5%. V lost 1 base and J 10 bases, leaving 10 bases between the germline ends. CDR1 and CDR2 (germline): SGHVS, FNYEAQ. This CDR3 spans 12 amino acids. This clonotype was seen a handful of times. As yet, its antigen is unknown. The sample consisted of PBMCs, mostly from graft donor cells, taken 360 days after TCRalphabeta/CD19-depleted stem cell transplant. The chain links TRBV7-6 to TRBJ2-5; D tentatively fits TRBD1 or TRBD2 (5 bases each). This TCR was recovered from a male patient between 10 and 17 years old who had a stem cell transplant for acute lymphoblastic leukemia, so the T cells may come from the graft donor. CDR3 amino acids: CASSLVPGLQYF. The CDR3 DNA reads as TGTGCCAGCAGCTTAGTGCCGGGGCTCCAGTACTTC.